This TCR beta chain is drawn from a study of T cell repertoires in cytomegalovirus infection. Study summary: Indications came from public TCR beta signatures; they pointed to CMV infection and to a matching HLA type. Study-wide results and limits: The study found HLA-C-restricted CMV-specific TCR beta clonotypes dominating the ex vivo response.

With regard to this clonotype: Its antigen is unidentified.

TCRdb used MiXCR to reprocess the reads, holding one entry per CDR3 protein. The repertoire consists of roughly 500,000 distinct CDR3 sequences, with around 35% occurring once and the leading ten covering 17%. The CDR3 is 18 amino acids. Germline trimming cut 3 bases from V and 1 base from J; bases unmatched to any gene: 7. Germline assignment: CDR1 SGHTA and CDR2 FQGNSA. J is TRBJ2-4 and V is TRBV7-2; 12 nucleotides agree with TRBD2. This clonotype originated in a human donor in good health (CMV status not recorded). Some clones in this sample may be carry-over from other donors' samples. Here the sequenced sample was cultured PBMCs, taken from culture after CMV antigen stimulation. CDR3 nucleotides: TGTGCCAGCAGCTTTGCTAGCGGGAGGGCCGTTGCCAAAAACATTCAGTACTTC. Amino acid sequence: CASSFASGRAVAKNIQYF.